The T cell receptor (beta chain) described here comes from a study of blood T cell repertoires in COVID-19. On the study more broadly: Spain, Italy and the United States supplied samples that represented acute and convalescent COVID-19. T cells, B-cell-depleted T cells, or PBMCs provided the cDNA or gDNA that served as material.

The assay was immunoSEQ multiplex PCR, and TCRdb's table has in-frame clones only and misses some. The sample holds approximately 300,000 clones, approximately 90% seen once. Germline V gene data show CDR1 as SNHLY and CDR2 as FYNNEI. Unmatched junction bases numbered 17, after V lost 2 bases and J lost 1 base. This CDR3 has 21 residues. The sequence was obtained from a man aged 30-40 years with acute or convalescent COVID-19. Sequenced input: peripheral blood. The chain combines TRBV2 with TRBJ2-3; 11 bases agree with TRBD2. CDR3 nucleotide sequence: TGTGCCAGCAGTGAACTCCTGCCTAGCGGGGGGTTCAGGAGTGGCACAGATACGCAGTATTTT. Its protein product is CASSELLPSGGFRSGTDTQYF.